A single sample is the source of the 31 T cell receptor beta chains below, sequenced in a study of technical replicates of blood from a handful of donors. Clones were read by immunoSEQ multiplex PCR, and TCRdb kept only the in-frame ones, dropping some. This table holds about 93,000 clones, 95% found once. The sample consisted of T cells isolated from PBMCs. The receptors were sampled from a human donor in good health.

V gene TRBV15 combines with J gene TRBJ2-1; 8 bases match TRBD1. J gave up 0 bases and V 7 bases, and 8 bases lay outside the gene matches. This CDR3 has 16 amino acids. Germline CDR1 and CDR2: LNHNV and YYDKDF (reference sequence). The CDR3 reads CATTGDRRLSYNEQFF. The CDR3 nucleotides are TGTGCCACCACGGGGGACAGGAGGCTCTCCTACAATGAGCAGTTCTTC.

CDR3 in amino acids: CASSFRTGVAEAFF. The CDR3 DNA reads as TGTGCCAGCAGCTTCCGGACAGGGGTGGCTGAAGCTTTCTTT. V usage is TRBV7-2 and J usage is TRBJ1-1, with 9 bases matching TRBD1. Germline assignment: CDR1 SGHTA and CDR2 FQGNSA. The CDR3 is 14 residues long. The junction had 5 bases not matched to a gene; V was cut back by 3 bases and J by 6 bases.

The rearrangement joins TRBV19 to TRBJ2-7; TRBD1 might be the D (5 bases). Germline V gives CDR1 LNHDA, CDR2 SQIVND (reference sequence). V lost 3 bases, J lost 5 bases, and 11 bases lay in between. The CDR3 runs 13 residues. The CDR3: CASSITRADEQYF. The CDR3 nucleotides are TGTGCCAGTAGTATTACCAGGGCGGACGAGCAGTACTTC.

V usage is TRBV5-1 and J usage is TRBJ2-2, with 9 bases fitting TRBD1. CDR1 is SGHRS and CDR2 is YFSETQ in the germline V gene. CDR3 length equals 14 residues. V dropped 4 bases and J dropped 9; count of bases not matched to a gene: 7. CDR3 amino acids: CASSTGQGYRELFF. The CDR3 DNA reads as TGCGCCAGCAGCACAGGACAGGGGTACCGGGAGCTGTTTTTT.

J is TRBJ1-1 and V is TRBV25-1; D is unresolved. Germline assignment: CDR1 MGHDK and CDR2 SYGVNS. The CDR3 has 12 amino acids. V was trimmed by 5 bases and J by 1 base, leaving 5 bases between them. CDR3: CASSFRNTEAFF. CDR3 sequence (DNA): TGTGCCAGCAGTTTCCGGAACACTGAAGCTTTCTTT. Full variable domain (remainder filled in from reference TRBV25-1 and TRBJ1-1): EADIYQTPRYLVIGTGKKITLECSQTMGHDKMYWYQQDPGMELHLIHYSYGVNSTEKGDLSSESTVSRIRTEHFPLTLESARPSHTSQYLCASSFRNTEAFFGQGTRLTVV.

This sequence joins TRBV7-9 and TRBJ1-1; 7 bases are shared with TRBD1. The germline gives CDR1 SEHNR, CDR2 FQNEAQ (reference sequence). With V trimmed by 5 bases and J by 4 bases, 7 bases remained unmatched. The CDR3 covers 14 residues. The CDR3 DNA reads TGTGCCAGCAGCGTTGACAGGGCTCGCACTGAAGCTTTCTTT. Protein sequence: CASSVDRARTEAFF.

The V gene is TRBV28, the J gene TRBJ2-1; TRBD2 aligns across 12 bases. CDR1 and CDR2 from the germline V gene are MDHEN and SYDVKM. Trimming cost V 9 bases and J 3 bases; bases outside gene matches: 3. This CDR3 region has 14 residues. The CDR3 loop is CASSTSGSYNEQFF. The CDR3 DNA is TGTGCCAGTTCGACTAGCGGGAGCTACAATGAGCAGTTCTTC.

This rearrangement joins TRBV29-1 to TRBJ2-1; 7 bases map to TRBD2. The V segment lost 5 bases and the J segment 8 bases; nucleotides outside the gene matches: 6. Germline assignment: CDR1 SQVTM and CDR2 ANQGSEA. The CDR3 is 12 residues long. Here the CDR3 reads CSVSTSVDEQFF. The CDR3 bases are TGCAGCGTTTCTACTAGCGTTGATGAGCAGTTCTTC.

This sequence joins TRBV5-4 and TRBJ1-5, with D perhaps matching TRBD1 (5 bases). CDR3 length: 12 amino acids. Germline CDR1 SGHNT, CDR2 YYREEE (reference sequence). V was clipped by 4 bases and J by 6 bases, with 8 bases between them. The CDR3 sequence is CASSLDSQPQHF. The CDR3 nucleotides read TGTGCCAGCAGCCTCGACAGTCAGCCCCAGCATTTT.

The chain combines TRBV11-3 with TRBJ2-2; maybe TRBD2 (5 bases). The germline gives CDR1 SGHNT, CDR2 YENEEA. The CDR3 spans 16 residues. V dropped 0 bases and J dropped 3 bases, with 11 bases sitting between them. CDR3 loop: CASSLDTGSDTGELFF. For the CDR3, the DNA is TGTGCCAGCAGCTTAGATACGGGGTCGGACACCGGGGAGCTGTTTTTT. Based on the CDR3 plus reference TRBV11-3 and TRBJ2-2, the full variable domain is EAGVVQSPRYKIIEKKQPVAFWCNPISGHNTLYWYLQNLGQGPELLIRYENEEAVDDSQLPKDRFSAERLKGVDSTLKIQPAELGDSAVYLCASSLDTGSDTGELFFGEGSRLTVL.

The chain employs TRBV5-1 and TRBJ2-7; possibly TRBD1 for D (5 bases). Trimming stripped 7 bases from V and 4 bases from J, with 15 bases between. The CDR3 is 13 amino acids. CDR1 SGHRS and CDR2 YFSETQ come from the germline V gene. CDR3 nucleotide sequence: TGCGCCAGCGGTCCAGGGTTAGCTTACGAGCAGTACTTC. It translates to CASGPGLAYEQYF.

The CDR3 protein is CSVEDGLAGWGEQFF. CDR3 nucleotide sequence: TGCAGCGTTGAAGATGGACTAGCGGGATGGGGGGAGCAGTTCTTC. This chain joins TRBV29-1 and TRBJ2-1; 12 positions match TRBD2. V gave up 0 bases and J gave up 10 bases; unmatched junction bases: 7. Germline V lookup: CDR1 SQVTM, CDR2 ANQGSEA. There are 15 residues in the CDR3.

V and J are TRBV4-1 and TRBJ2-5; 8 bases agree with TRBD2. The V gene end was trimmed by 1 base and the J gene end by 1 base; junction bases not matched to a gene: 5. Germline loops: CDR1 MGHRA, CDR2 YSYEKL. The CDR3 length is 16 residues. CDR3 region: CASSQGGRGAQETQYF. In nucleotides, the CDR3 is TGCGCCAGCAGCCAAGGAGGGCGGGGGGCCCAAGAGACCCAGTACTTC.

The V call is TRBV10-1, the J call TRBJ2-1; 8 bases are shared with TRBD2. The V gene end was trimmed by 3 bases and the J gene end by 1 base; junction bases not matched to a gene: 2. Germline values: CDR1 WNHNN, CDR2 SYGVQD (reference sequence). The CDR3 is 15 amino acids. The chain's CDR3 is CASSDGLASYNEQFF. The CDR3 DNA reads as TGCGCCAGCAGTGACGGACTAGCTTCCTACAATGAGCAGTTCTTC.

The chain is built from TRBV27 and TRBJ1-2; possible D gene TRBD1, 5 bases. V lost 0 bases and J 6 bases, leaving 11 bases between the germline ends. Germline loops: CDR1 MNHEY, CDR2 SMNVEV (reference sequence). The CDR3 loop spans 14 amino acids. This CDR3 reads CASSLSPGWDGYTF. The CDR3 DNA is TGTGCCAGCAGTTTATCGCCAGGGTGGGATGGCTACACCTTC.

The chain links TRBV5-6 to TRBJ2-1, with TRBD2 matching 11 bases. V lost 3 bases and J lost 7; bases outside the gene matches: 18. The CDR3 has 19 residues. Germline loops: CDR1 SGHDT, CDR2 YYEEEE. The CDR3 region is CASSWGIAGGTHLGNEQFF. CDR3 nucleotide sequence: TGTGCCAGCAGCTGGGGGATAGCGGGAGGGACCCACCTGGGGAATGAGCAGTTCTTC.

Comments on this clone: Other DNA sequences in this specimen translate into the identical CDR3. The gene calls are TRBV6-6 and TRBJ2-1; D may be TRBD1 (6 bases). Trimming left V 2 bases short and J 5 bases short, with 10 bases between. Germline V gene lookup returns CDR1 MNHNY and CDR2 SVGAGI (reference sequence). The CDR3 has 14 amino acids. The CDR3, as DNA: TGTGCCAGCAGTTACCCCGACAGGCACAATGAGCAGTTCTTC. Its protein product is CASSYPDRHNEQFF.

This chain joins TRBV9 and TRBJ2-7; TRBD1 is a possible D gene (6 bases). The CDR3 is made up of 15 amino acids. Germline CDR1 is SGDLS and CDR2 is YYNGEE. Trimming cost V 2 bases and J 3 bases, with 15 bases left between them. This CDR3 reads CASSVTGSPLYEQYF. For the CDR3, the DNA is TGTGCCAGCAGCGTTACAGGGTCCCCCCTCTACGAGCAGTACTTC.

This chain uses TRBV10-2 with TRBJ2-7, with 11 bases fitting TRBD1. J was trimmed by 0 bases and V by 6 bases; bases with no gene match: 4. CDR3 length equals 15 residues. Germline CDR1 WSHSY, CDR2 SAAADI. CDR3 DNA sequence: TGCGCCAGCAGAGCGGGGACAGGGGGCTCCTACGAGCAGTACTTC. Its translation is CASRAGTGGSYEQYF.

The rearrangement uses TRBV13 and TRBJ2-7; the match to TRBD1 covers 9 bases. After removal of 1 base from V and 3 bases from J, the junction contained 1 base not matched to a gene. The CDR3 is 14 residues long. CDR1 PRHDT and CDR2 FYEKMQ come from the germline V gene (reference sequence). CDR3 sequence reads: CASSLATGGYEQYF. DNA for the CDR3: TGTGCCAGCAGCTTAGCGACAGGGGGCTACGAGCAGTACTTC.

This clone has only one observation. The chain couples TRBV6-1 to TRBJ2-1, with D possibly being TRBD2 (5 bases). The length of the CDR3 is 13 residues. V was shortened by 0 bases and J by 8 bases, with 8 bases between the two germline ends. CDR1 is MNHNS and CDR2 is SASEGT in the germline V gene. CDR3 residues: CASSEATLDEQFF. In DNA, the CDR3 is TGTGCCAGCAGTGAAGCAACACTAGATGAGCAGTTCTTC.

This rearrangement joins TRBV12-5 to TRBJ1-1; possible D gene TRBD1, 5 bases. CDR1 and CDR2 from the germline V gene are LGHNT and FRNRAP. This CDR3 is 16 amino acids long. V dropped 0 bases and J dropped 11 bases, with 22 bases sitting between them. The CDR3 DNA sequence: TGTGCTAGTGGTTTGGTAATTGAGGGACTGAGGCTGAATGCTTTCTTT. Translating gives CASGLVIEGLRLNAFF.

The V and J genes are TRBV10-1 and TRBJ2-7; 8 bases align to TRBD2. Trimming took 6 bases from V and 2 from J; bases not matched to a gene: 9. The CDR3 is made up of 15 amino acids. Germline V gives CDR1 WNHNN, CDR2 SYGVQD (reference sequence). Written as DNA, the CDR3 is TGCGCCAGCAGCGCCCGGGCGGGAGGCACCTACGAGCAGTACTTC. Its translation is CASSARAGGTYEQYF.

The chain uses TRBV7-5 and TRBJ1-3. TRBV7-5 is noted as a pseudogene. This CDR3 has 21 amino acids. The CDR3 here is CVRSLVRDQKLTRGTRNTIYF. The CDR3 DNA is TGTGTCAGAAGCTTAGTCCGGGACCAGAAACTAACCCGGGGGACCAGAAACACCATATATTTT.

The chain is built from TRBV14 and TRBJ2-1, with a tentative D call TRBD2 (6 bases). The germline V and J ends were trimmed by 3 bases and 0 bases, with 12 bases remaining between them. CDR1 is SGHDN, CDR2 FVKESK, per germline. The CDR3 contains 16 residues. The CDR3 is CASSHSDGSSYNEQFF. DNA for the CDR3: TGTGCCAGCAGCCATTCGGACGGGAGCTCCTACAATGAGCAGTTCTTC.

The J gene is TRBJ2-7, the V gene TRBV11-2; 11 nucleotides line up with TRBD1. With V trimmed by 1 base and J by 4 bases, 6 bases remained unmatched. Germline CDR1 and CDR2: SGHAT and FQNNGV. The CDR3 loop spans 16 amino acids. CDR3 bases: TGTGCCAGCAGCTTAGTTAGGGGACAGGGGGAATACGAGCAGTACTTC. Its translation is CASSLVRGQGEYEQYF.

The chain uses TRBV5-1 and TRBJ2-7; 7 nucleotides match TRBD1. This CDR3 spans 14 amino acids. Germline V gene lookup returns CDR1 SGHRS and CDR2 YFSETQ. Trimming took 0 bases from V and 3 from J; bases not matched to a gene: 3. The CDR3 loop is CASSLGQGYYEQYF. The CDR3 DNA reads TGCGCCAGCAGCTTGGGACAGGGATACTACGAGCAGTACTTC.

This chain uses TRBV20-1 with TRBJ2-1; possibly TRBD2 for D (6 bases). V was pared by 6 bases and J by 3 bases, with 6 bases between. The CDR3 is 11 amino acids. The V gene's germline CDR1 is DFQATT and CDR2 SNEGSKA (reference sequence). CDR3 nucleotides: TGCAGTGCGGGACTCTACAATGAGCAGTTCTTC. Its protein is CSAGLYNEQFF.

This clone has only one observation. This chain connects TRBV4-1 to TRBJ2-1; no reliable D call. The germline V gene encodes CDR1 MGHRA and CDR2 YSYEKL. The CDR3 runs 12 residues. Trimming took 3 bases from V and 4 from J, leaving 4 bases between them. CDR3 sequence (DNA): TGCGCCAGCAGCCACTTATACAATGAGCAGTTCTTC. Amino acid sequence: CASSHLYNEQFF.

This sequence joins TRBV27 and TRBJ2-7, with a possible D match to TRBD2 (5 bases). This CDR3 has 15 amino acids. Germline lookup yields CDR1 MNHEY and CDR2 SMNVEV (reference sequence). The V gene lost 0 bases and the J gene lost 4 bases, with 13 bases spanning the gap. This CDR3 is CASSLSADWPYEQYF. The CDR3 nucleotides read TGTGCCAGCAGTTTATCTGCGGACTGGCCATACGAGCAGTACTTC.

The chain employs TRBV12-5 and TRBJ2-3; possible D gene TRBD1, 6 bases. The V and J ends lost 6 bases and 2 bases respectively, with 15 bases between them. The V gene's germline CDR1 is LGHNT and CDR2 FRNRAP. The CDR3 is made up of 15 amino acids. Here the CDR3 DNA reads TGTGCTAGTGGGCCAGGACAGAAACTCACAGATACGCAGTATTTT. It translates to CASGPGQKLTDTQYF.